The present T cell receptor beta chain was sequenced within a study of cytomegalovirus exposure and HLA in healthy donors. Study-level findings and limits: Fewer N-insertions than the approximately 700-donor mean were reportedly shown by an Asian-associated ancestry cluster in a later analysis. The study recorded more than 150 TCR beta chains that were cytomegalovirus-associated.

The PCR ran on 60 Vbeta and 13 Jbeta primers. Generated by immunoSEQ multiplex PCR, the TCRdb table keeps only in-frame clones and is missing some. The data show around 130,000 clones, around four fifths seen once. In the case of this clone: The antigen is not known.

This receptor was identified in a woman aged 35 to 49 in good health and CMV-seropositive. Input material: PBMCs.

For the CDR3, the DNA is TGCGCCAGCAGCCAAGCCAAATTTAGCGGGGGGGCGCGGGATGAGCAGTTCTTC. As protein: CASSQAKFSGGARDEQFF. The J gene is TRBJ2-1, the V gene TRBV4-1; 11 bases match TRBD2. J gave up 8 bases and V 1 base, and 13 bases lay outside the gene matches. The CDR3 has 18 residues. Germline V gene sequence: CDR1 MGHRA, CDR2 YSYEKL.